This TCR beta chain stems from a study of shared clonotypes between healthy human individuals. Study findings and constraints: Naive CD4 clonotypes were shared across a handful of donors at around 5.4%.

This CDR3 has 13 amino acids. CDR1 is SGHRS and CDR2 is YFSETQ in the germline V gene. V was clipped by 1 base and J by 4 bases, with 9 bases between them. For this clone: Its antigen is currently unknown. This same CDR3 is encoded by further DNA sequences in the sample.

Naive CD8 cells lacked CD45RO and underwent positive selection for CCR7, leaving out terminally differentiated effector memory CD45RA+ cells. This was a deep-level run. Assay used: immunoSEQ multiplex PCR; TCRdb lists only in-frame clones, some missing. The profile shows some 2 million clones, approximately 95% of them singletons. Sequencing used naive CD8+ T cells sorted from blood. The receptor was isolated from a man younger than 35 in good health. This chain connects TRBV5-1 to TRBJ2-7; tentative D call: TRBD1 (5 bases). The CDR3 DNA sequence: TGCGCCAGCAGCTTGTTAGGGGAATACGAGCAGTACTTC. This gives the protein CASSLLGEYEQYF.